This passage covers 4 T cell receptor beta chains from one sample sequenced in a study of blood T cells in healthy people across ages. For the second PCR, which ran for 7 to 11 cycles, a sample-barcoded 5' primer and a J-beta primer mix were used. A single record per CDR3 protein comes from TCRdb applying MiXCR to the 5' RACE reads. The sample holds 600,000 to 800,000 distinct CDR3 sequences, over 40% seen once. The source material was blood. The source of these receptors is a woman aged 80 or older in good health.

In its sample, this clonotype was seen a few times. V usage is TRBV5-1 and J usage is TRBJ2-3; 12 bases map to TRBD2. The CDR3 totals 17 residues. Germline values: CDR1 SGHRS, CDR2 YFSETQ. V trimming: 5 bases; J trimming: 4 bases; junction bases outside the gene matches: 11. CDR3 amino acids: CASSVRLAGDLADTQYF. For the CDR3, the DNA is TGCGCCAGCAGTGTACGACTAGCGGGAGACCTGGCAGATACGCAGTATTTT.

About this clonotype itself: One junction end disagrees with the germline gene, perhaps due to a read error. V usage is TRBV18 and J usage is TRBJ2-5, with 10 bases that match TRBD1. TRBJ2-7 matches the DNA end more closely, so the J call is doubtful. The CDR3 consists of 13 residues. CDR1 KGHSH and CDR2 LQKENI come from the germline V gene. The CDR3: CAGSRDRGSEQYF. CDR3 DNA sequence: TGTGCCGGCTCAAGGGACAGGGGATCCGAGCAGTACTTC.

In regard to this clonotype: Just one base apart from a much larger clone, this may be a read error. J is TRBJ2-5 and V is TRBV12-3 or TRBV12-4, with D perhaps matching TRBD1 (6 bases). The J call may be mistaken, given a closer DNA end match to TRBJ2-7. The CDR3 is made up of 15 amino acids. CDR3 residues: CASSSQADRTYEQYF. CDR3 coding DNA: TGTGCCAGCAGCTCTCAAGCGGACAGAACCTACGAGCAGTACTTC.

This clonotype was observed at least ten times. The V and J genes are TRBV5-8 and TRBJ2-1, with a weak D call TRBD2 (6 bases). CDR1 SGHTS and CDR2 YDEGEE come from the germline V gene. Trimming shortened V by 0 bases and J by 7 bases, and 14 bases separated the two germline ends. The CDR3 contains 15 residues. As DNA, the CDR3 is TGTGCCAGCAGCTTGGGACTAGGCCCCAGTAATGAGCAGTTCTTC. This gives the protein CASSLGLGPSNEQFF.